These T cell receptor beta chains were read from a single sample in a study of cytomegalovirus exposure and HLA in healthy donors. Only in-frame clones appear in the TCRdb table, and some are missing; sequencing was by immunoSEQ multiplex PCR. The top ten hold 2% to 2.5% of the sample, which has 98,000 or so clones, approximately 76% seen once. The specimen sequenced was PBMCs. The receptors were gathered from a man between 35 and 55 years old in good health and CMV-seronegative. CDR3s include the opening cysteine and the closing phenylalanine or tryptophan. A D gene is named only where the DNA matches it firmly. Clone size appears in some rows only: once, few, many, or a class for an expanded clone.

.	TRBV7-9	16	.	TRBJ2-7	CASSLAPTGPSYEQYF	TGTGCCAGCAGCTTAGCGCCGACAGGTCCCTCCTACGAGCAGTACTTC
.	TRBV6-1	14	TRBD2	TRBJ2-7	CASSAGTNSYEQYF	TGTGCCAGCAGTGCCGGGACTAACTCCTACGAGCAGTACTTC
.	TRBV6-5	14	.	TRBJ1-2	CASRSPGQAYGYTF	TGTGCCAGCAGGTCCCCGGGACAAGCCTATGGCTACACCTTC
.	TRBV6-5	15	TRBD2	TRBJ2-2	CASSRTSGVSGELFF	TGTGCCAGCAGCCGTACTAGCGGGGTCTCCGGGGAGCTGTTTTTT
few	TRBV7-9	17	TRBD1	TRBJ2-3	CSSSFLPGTVSTDTQYF	TGTTCCAGCAGCTTTCTCCCTGGGACAGTCAGCACAGATACGCAGTATTTT
.	TRBV7-2	15	.	TRBJ1-2	CASSLAPARGWGYTF	TGTGCCAGCAGCTTAGCGCCTGCCCGAGGGTGGGGCTACACCTTC
once	TRBV27	13	.	TRBJ1-2	CASSSPPGRGYTF	TGTGCCAGCAGTTCCCCCCCGGGTCGGGGCTACACCTTC
.	TRBV28	16	TRBD2	TRBJ2-5	CASSIPGLAVQETQYF	TGTGCCAGCAGTATTCCGGGACTAGCGGTCCAAGAGACCCAGTACTTC
.	TRBV19	14	.	TRBJ2-1	CASTPGTVYNEQFF	TGTGCCAGTACCCCCGGGACTGTCTACAATGAGCAGTTCTTC
.	TRBV10-1	13	.	TRBJ1-2	CASSESGGYGYTF	TGCGCCAGCAGTGAATCAGGAGGTTATGGCTACACCTTC
.	TRBV7-9	15	TRBD2	TRBJ2-1	CSSSQRSGRLNEQFF	TGTTCCAGCAGCCAACGTAGCGGGAGGTTAAATGAGCAGTTCTTC
.	TRBV9	14	.	TRBJ2-5	CASSLNRVGETQYF	TGTGCCAGCAGCCTTAACAGGGTGGGAGAGACCCAGTACTTC
.	TRBV10-3	18	.	TRBJ1-6	CAISESMVGGSYNSPLHF	TGTGCCATCAGTGAGTCGATGGTGGGGGGTTCCTATAATTCACCCCTCCACTTT
.	TRBV4-1	14	.	TRBJ1-2	CASSQGRHLYGYTF	TGCGCCAGCAGCCAAGGTCGACACCTCTATGGCTACACCTTC
.	TRBV6-4	13	.	TRBJ1-1	CASSNSGQTEAFF	TGTGCCAGCAGCAACTCAGGGCAAACTGAAGCTTTCTTT